Presented here are 12 T cell receptor beta chains from one specimen sequenced in a study of blood T cell repertoires in COVID-19. The protocol was immunoSEQ multiplex PCR, while the TCRdb copy is restricted to in-frame clones and leaves out a portion. The sample includes about 130,000 clones, 65% to 85% of them seen just once. The material sequenced was peripheral blood. Every receptor here comes from a man aged 25 to 40 with COVID-19, enrolled during active disease.

This clone was detected only once. The chain uses TRBV12-3 or TRBV12-4 and TRBJ2-3, with a tentative D call TRBD1 (5 bases). The V end was cut by 10 bases, the J end by 8 bases, with 19 bases between. CDR3 length: 13 amino acids. The CDR3 DNA follows: TGTGCCACCCTCTCTGGCAGGGTACGTACGCAGTATTTT. Translated, it gives CATLSGRVRTQYF.

The CDR3, as DNA: TGTGCCAGCAGTGCGGCCCCCCGGAGCTATGGCTACACCTTC. Its protein is CASSAAPRSYGYTF. The chain has TRBV6-2 or TRBV6-3 and TRBJ1-2, with no clear D. In germline, CDR1 is MNHEY, CDR2 SVGEGT. The CDR3 is 14 residues long. V was cut by 5 bases and J by 4 bases, with 14 bases left in between.

The chain has TRBV14 and TRBJ2-1; D is unclear. The CDR3 sequence is 13 residues long. The ends were cut back, 1 base at V and 4 bases at J, with 5 bases in the middle. Germline values: CDR1 SGHDN, CDR2 FVKESK. The CDR3, as DNA: TGTGCCAGCAGCCAAGGTGTATACAATGAGCAGTTCTTC. It specifies CASSQGVYNEQFF.

This clone was seen a few times. The V gene is TRBV2, the J gene TRBJ2-5; the D gene is possibly TRBD2 (6 bases). Germline V gives CDR1 SNHLY, CDR2 FYNNEI. The V and J ends lost 2 bases and 5 bases respectively, with 12 bases between them. The CDR3 runs 14 residues. CDR3 residues: CASSETLATETQYF. In DNA form, the CDR3 reads TGTGCCAGCAGTGAAACGCTAGCGACGGAGACCCAGTACTTC.

This chain links TRBV19 with TRBJ1-3; 7 nucleotides match TRBD1. The V gene end was trimmed by 3 bases and the J gene end by 0 bases; junction bases not matched to a gene: 5. The CDR3 loop spans 16 amino acids. The V gene's germline CDR1 is LNHDA and CDR2 SQIVND (reference sequence). CDR3 in DNA: TGTGCCAGTAGTATTTGGACAGGCCACTCTGGAAACACCATATATTTT. Its translation: CASSIWTGHSGNTIYF.

The chain recombines TRBV7-9 with TRBJ1-2, with a tentative D call TRBD1 (6 bases). The CDR3 has 11 amino acids. Germline V lookup: CDR1 SEHNR, CDR2 FQNEAQ (reference sequence). V lost 5 bases and J 12 bases, leaving 13 bases between the germline ends. CDR3 protein: CASSPDRRHTF. The CDR3 DNA sequence: TGTGCCAGCAGCCCAGACAGGAGGCACACCTTC.

In this sample, this clone turned up once. The V call is TRBV7-9, the J call TRBJ2-7; TRBD1 agrees at 7 bases. Germline CDR1 reads SEHNR; CDR2 reads FQNEAQ (reference sequence). Germline trimming cut 4 bases from V and 3 bases from J; bases unmatched to any gene: 3. The CDR3 covers 13 residues. CDR3: CASSSTGVYEQYF. For the CDR3, the DNA is TGTGCCAGCAGCTCAACAGGGGTCTACGAGCAGTACTTC.

The chain joins TRBV20-1 to TRBJ2-5; D may be TRBD2 (5 bases). V shed 3 bases and J shed 5 bases, with 10 bases lying between them. Germline CDR1 is DFQATT and CDR2 is SNEGSKA (reference sequence). CDR3 length: 12 amino acids. Here the CDR3 DNA reads TGCAGTGCTAGTTCGGCGGGTGAGACCCAGTACTTC. Its protein product is CSASSAGETQYF.

This rearrangement joins TRBV7-6 to TRBJ1-3; D unresolved. CDR1 SGHVS and CDR2 FNYEAQ come from the germline V gene. The CDR3 contains 14 residues. Between the trimmed V and J ends, which lost 5 bases and 4 bases, there was a span of 12 bases. The DNA for the CDR3 is TGTGCCAGCAGCCCCCTCGGGTCCGGAAACACCATATATTTT. Translating it yields CASSPLGSGNTIYF.

The chain employs TRBV4-1 and TRBJ2-7, with D possibly matching TRBD1 (5 bases). Germline-derived CDR1 and CDR2 are MGHRA and YSYEKL. The CDR3 spans 13 residues. V lost 3 bases, J lost 1 base, and 7 bases lay in between. The CDR3 here is CASSQGPSYEQYF. The CDR3 DNA sequence: TGCGCCAGCAGCCAGGGGCCTTCCTACGAGCAGTACTTC.

This chain uses TRBV6-5 with TRBJ2-5; a weak D match, TRBD2 (5 bases). This CDR3 has 12 residues. With 2 bases removed from V and 5 bases from J, the gap between germline ends came to 6 bases. Per the germline V gene, CDR1 is MNHEY and CDR2 is SVGAGI. The CDR3 DNA reads as TGTGCCAGCAGTTACACGGGGGAGACCCAGTACTTC. Its protein product is CASSYTGETQYF.

The chain combines TRBV18 with TRBJ2-1, with 7 bases matching TRBD1. CDR3 size: 13 residues. Trimming removed 5 bases from V and 6 bases from J; junction bases left unmatched: 4. CDR1 KGHSH and CDR2 LQKENI come from the germline V gene. Written as DNA, the CDR3 is TGTGCCAGCTCAAATGACAGGGTCAATGAGCAGTTCTTC. Translation: CASSNDRVNEQFF.